The 16 T cell receptor beta chains below all came from one sample that was sequenced in a study of cytomegalovirus exposure and HLA in healthy donors. With 60 Vbeta and 13 Jbeta primers, the PCR was carried out. Only in-frame clones appear in the TCRdb table, and some are missing; sequencing was by immunoSEQ multiplex PCR. The sample consists of some 130,000 clones, 60% to 80% of them appearing once. Sequenced input: PBMCs. The receptors were sampled from a female donor in good health and CMV-seronegative.

This clone was counted only a few times. The chain links TRBV5-4 to TRBJ2-1; 13 nucleotides align to TRBD2. Trimming cost V 4 bases and J 10 bases; bases outside gene matches: 8. The V gene's germline CDR1 is SGHNT and CDR2 YYREEE (reference sequence). CDR3 length: 15 residues. The CDR3 sequence is CASSPGTSGNREQFF. The CDR3 region has the DNA TGTGCCAGCAGCCCCGGGACTAGCGGGAATCGGGAGCAGTTCTTC.

J is TRBJ2-1 and V is TRBV7-9, with TRBD2 matching over 9 bases. Per germline, CDR1 SEHNR and CDR2 FQNEAQ (reference sequence). The trim removed 5 bases at V and 1 base at J, leaving 15 bases unmatched. The CDR3 loop spans 19 amino acids. In DNA, the CDR3 is TGTGCCAGCAGCACCTCCGGGACTAGCAGAGTCCTTTCCTACAATGAGCAGTTCTTC. Amino acid sequence: CASSTSGTSRVLSYNEQFF.

V and J are TRBV9 and TRBJ2-7, with 7 bases matching TRBD1. Per germline, CDR1 SGDLS and CDR2 YYNGEE. V dropped 4 bases and J dropped 3; count of bases not matched to a gene: 4. The CDR3 is made up of 13 amino acids. CDR3: CASSLDRDYEQYF. The CDR3 bases are TGTGCCAGCAGCCTCGACAGGGACTACGAGCAGTACTTC.

This clone was seen once. The V call is TRBV5-4, the J call TRBJ2-3; D is ambiguous. From germline, CDR1 is SGHNT and CDR2 YYREEE (reference sequence). The CDR3 spans 16 residues. V lost 1 base and J 1 base, leaving 13 bases between the germline ends. CDR3 in DNA: TGTGCCAGCAGCTTGCCTCCCCTCTCGGGCACAGATACGCAGTATTTT. Amino acid sequence: CASSLPPLSGTDTQYF.

This clone was found a few times. V and J are TRBV7-2 and TRBJ1-1; 7 bases agree with TRBD1. Germline assignment: CDR1 SGHTA and CDR2 FQGNSA. After removal of 0 bases from V and 1 base from J, the junction contained 2 bases not matched to a gene. The CDR3 loop spans 15 amino acids. The chain's CDR3 is CASSLAYRGNTEAFF. The CDR3 DNA reads TGTGCCAGCAGCTTAGCCTACAGGGGGAACACTGAAGCTTTCTTT. The whole variable domain, filled in from reference TRBV7-2 and TRBJ1-1, reads GAGVSQSPSNKVTEKGKDVELRCDPISGHTALYWYRQSLGQGLEFLIYFQGNSAPDKSGLPSDRFSAERTGGSVSTLTIQRTQQEDSAVYLCASSLAYRGNTEAFFGQGTRLTVV.

The chain has TRBV5-1 and TRBJ1-1, with D possibly matching TRBD1 (6 bases). Looked up from germline, CDR1 is SGHRS and CDR2 is YFSETQ. There are 14 residues in the CDR3. The V end was cut by 8 bases, the J end by 1 base, with 15 bases between. The CDR3 is CASNSGDPNTEAFF. CDR3 coding DNA: TGCGCCAGTAATTCAGGGGACCCGAACACTGAAGCTTTCTTT. Drawing the rest from reference TRBV5-1 and TRBJ1-1, the complete variable domain is KAGVTQTPRYLIKTRGQQVTLSCSPISGHRSVSWYQQTPGQGLQFLFEYFSETQRNKGNFPGRFSGRQFSNSRSEMNVSTLELGDSALYLCASNSGDPNTEAFFGQGTRLTVV.

The chain couples TRBV2 to TRBJ1-5; possible D gene TRBD1, 5 bases. CDR1 is SNHLY and CDR2 is FYNNEI in the germline V gene. The CDR3 spans 15 residues. The V end lost 1 base, the J end lost 6 bases, and 13 bases lay between the germline ends. CDR3 residues: CASSEGSSGFQPQHF. The CDR3 nucleotides are TGTGCCAGCAGTGAAGGGTCCTCAGGGTTTCAGCCCCAGCATTTT.

The chain has TRBV4-1 and TRBJ1-1; D not certain. The ends were cut back, 0 bases at V and 3 bases at J, with 14 bases in the middle. Per germline, CDR1 MGHRA and CDR2 YSYEKL. The length of the CDR3 is 16 residues. DNA of the CDR3: TGCGCCAGCAGCCAAGATATATGGAGATTGGACACTGAAGCTTTCTTT. As protein: CASSQDIWRLDTEAFF.

The V call is TRBV2, the J call TRBJ2-5; no definite D call. CDR1 is SNHLY and CDR2 is FYNNEI in the germline V gene. The CDR3 totals 14 residues. Between the trimmed V and J ends, which lost 2 bases and 3 bases, there was a span of 10 bases. DNA for the CDR3: TGTGCCAGCAGTGAATCGGTCTATAAAGAGACCCAGTACTTC. This encodes CASSESVYKETQYF.

The V and J genes are TRBV7-2 and TRBJ2-7, with D possibly matching TRBD2 (5 bases). V gave up 3 bases and J gave up 6 bases, with 15 bases separating them. The CDR3 runs 14 residues. The germline gives CDR1 SGHTA, CDR2 FQGNSA. The CDR3 DNA follows: TGTGCCAGCAGCTTGGGAGCAGCCCCCCTCGAGCAGTACTTC. This sequence encodes CASSLGAAPLEQYF. Full variable domain (missing parts from reference TRBV7-2 and TRBJ2-7): GAGVSQSPSNKVTEKGKDVELRCDPISGHTALYWYRQSLGQGLEFLIYFQGNSAPDKSGLPSDRFSAERTGGSVSTLTIQRTQQEDSAVYLCASSLGAAPLEQYFGPGTRLTVT.

This sequence joins TRBV4-3 and TRBJ2-3, with D unclear. The length of the CDR3 is 19 residues. Germline V lookup: CDR1 LGHNA, CDR2 YSLEER. V lost 0 bases and J lost 0, with 19 bases in between. The CDR3: CASSQDKLSSESSTDTQYF. In DNA form, the CDR3 reads TGCGCCAGCAGCCAAGATAAGTTGTCCAGCGAGTCGAGCACAGATACGCAGTATTTT.

The chain links TRBV28 to TRBJ2-3; no reliable D call. V lost 2 bases, J lost 14 bases, and 17 bases lay in between. This CDR3 spans 13 amino acids. The germline V gene encodes CDR1 MDHEN and CDR2 SYDVKM. The CDR3 here is CASSLIPGGVPYF. The CDR3 region has the DNA TGTGCCAGCAGTTTAATCCCCGGCGGCGTGCCGTATTTT.

The chain employs TRBV25-1 and TRBJ2-7, with TRBD1 identical over 7 bases. The germline CDR1 and CDR2 sequences are MGHDK and SYGVNS. J was trimmed by 0 bases and V by 3 bases; bases with no gene match: 5. The CDR3 has 15 amino acids. The DNA for the CDR3 is TGTGCCAGCAGTGACGCAAACAGGGGCTCCTACGAGCAGTACTTC. Encoded protein: CASSDANRGSYEQYF.

This clone has just one count. The CDR3 protein is CASTPGGGHYGYTF. The CDR3 DNA sequence: TGTGCCAGCACCCCTGGAGGGGGCCACTATGGCTACACCTTC. The J gene is TRBJ1-2, the V gene TRBV28; 7 positions match TRBD1. The CDR3 is made up of 14 amino acids. Germline V lookup: CDR1 MDHEN, CDR2 SYDVKM. V dropped 7 bases and J dropped 3; count of bases not matched to a gene: 8.

The chain employs TRBV5-4 and TRBJ1-1; possibly TRBD1 for D (5 bases). Germline-derived CDR1 and CDR2 are SGHNT and YYREEE (reference sequence). The V end lost 0 bases, the J end lost 1 base, and 7 bases lay between the germline ends. CDR3 length equals 14 residues. The CDR3 loop reads CASSLGQKNTEAFF. The CDR3 DNA sequence: TGTGCCAGCAGCTTGGGACAGAAGAACACTGAAGCTTTCTTT. Drawing the rest from reference TRBV5-4 and TRBJ1-1, the complete variable domain is ETGVTQSPTHLIKTRGQQVTLRCSSQSGHNTVSWYQQALGQGPQFIFQYYREEENGRGNFPPRFSGLQFPNYSSELNVNALELDDSALYLCASSLGQKNTEAFFGQGTRLTVV.

This chain uses TRBV19 with TRBJ2-2; maybe TRBD1 (5 bases). V gave up 5 bases and J gave up 6 bases, with 10 bases separating them. The CDR3 has 13 residues. Germline CDR1 and CDR2: LNHDA and SQIVND (reference sequence). The CDR3 sequence is CASSPQGAGELFF. The CDR3 region has the DNA TGTGCCAGTAGTCCCCAGGGCGCCGGGGAGCTGTTTTTT.